Listed below are T cell receptor beta chains from one sample, sequenced in a study of blood T cell repertoires in COVID-19. Libraries were prepared by immunoSEQ multiplex PCR; TCRdb keeps only in-frame clonotypes and omits some of them. The sample has about 210,000 clones; around 83% are singletons. Input material: peripheral blood. The receptors come from a man aged 45 to 65 with active or convalescent COVID-19. Both conserved end residues are part of each CDR3. The D gene is left open where the match is weak. A row's size may be missing; if present it is once, few, many or a size class.

j_gene: TRBJ2-1
v_gene: TRBV2
abundance: -
d_gene: TRBD1
CDR3aa: CASRDSTGGYNEQFF
CDR3nt: TGTGCCAGCAGAGACTCGACAGGGGGCTACAATGAGCAGTTCTTC

j_gene: TRBJ1-2
v_gene: TRBV6-2/TRBV6-3
abundance: -
d_gene: -
CDR3aa: CASSYPGKERFYGYTF
CDR3nt: TGTGCCAGCAGTTACCCGGGGAAGGAACGATTCTATGGCTACACCTTC

j_gene: TRBJ2-5
v_gene: TRBV2
abundance: many
d_gene: -
CDR3aa: CASSWSETQYF
CDR3nt: TGTGCCAGCAGTTGGAGCGAGACCCAGTACTTC

j_gene: TRBJ1-2
v_gene: TRBV5-4
abundance: -
d_gene: -
CDR3aa: CASSLSEGYGYGYTF
CDR3nt: TGTGCCAGCAGCTTGTCCGAGGGATATGGCTATGGCTACACCTTC

j_gene: TRBJ1-2
v_gene: TRBV10-1
abundance: -
d_gene: -
CDR3aa: CASSDTAYGYTF
CDR3nt: TGCGCCAGCAGTGATACAGCTTATGGCTACACCTTC

j_gene: TRBJ2-6
v_gene: TRBV24-1
abundance: -
d_gene: TRBD1
CDR3aa: CATSEGQGTRGANVLTF
CDR3nt: TGTGCCACCAGTGAGGGACAGGGGACAAGGGGGGCCAACGTCCTGACTTTC

j_gene: TRBJ1-6
v_gene: TRBV6-4
abundance: -
d_gene: TRBD1
CDR3aa: CASSPQGAGSPLHF
CDR3nt: TGTGCCAGCAGTCCCCAGGGGGCCGGGTCACCCCTCCACTTT

j_gene: TRBJ2-7
v_gene: TRBV11-2
abundance: -
d_gene: -
CDR3aa: CASSSWTRSSYEQYF
CDR3nt: TGTGCCAGCAGCTCGTGGACACGGAGCTCCTACGAGCAGTACTTC

j_gene: TRBJ1-2
v_gene: TRBV9
abundance: -
d_gene: -
CDR3aa: CASSVGAGLSYGYTF
CDR3nt: TGTGCCAGCAGCGTAGGCGCGGGACTATCCTATGGCTACACCTTC

j_gene: TRBJ1-3
v_gene: TRBV25-1
abundance: -
d_gene: -
CDR3aa: CASSDFRVSGNTIYF
CDR3nt: TGTGCCAGCAGTGACTTCCGCGTATCGGGAAACACCATATATTTT

j_gene: TRBJ2-2
v_gene: TRBV19
abundance: -
d_gene: TRBD2
CDR3aa: CASSPGGPTGELFF
CDR3nt: TGTGCCAGTAGTCCGGGGGGGCCCACCGGGGAGCTGTTTTTT

j_gene: TRBJ1-5
v_gene: TRBV11-2
abundance: -
d_gene: TRBD1
CDR3aa: CASSAGTGYSNQPQHF
CDR3nt: TGTGCCAGCAGTGCCGGGACAGGGTATAGCAATCAGCCCCAGCATTTT

j_gene: TRBJ1-5
v_gene: TRBV30
abundance: -
d_gene: -
CDR3aa: CAWSVVGGQPQHF
CDR3nt: TGTGCCTGGAGTGTTGTAGGAGGTCAGCCCCAGCATTTT

j_gene: TRBJ2-2
v_gene: TRBV5-4
abundance: -
d_gene: -
CDR3aa: CASSLGVRGTGELFF
CDR3nt: TGTGCCAGCAGCTTGGGAGTGAGAGGGACCGGGGAGCTGTTTTTT

j_gene: TRBJ2-2
v_gene: TRBV10-3
abundance: -
d_gene: TRBD1
CDR3aa: CAISERRGPNTGELFF
CDR3nt: TGTGCCATCAGTGAGCGTAGGGGGCCGAACACCGGGGAGCTGTTTTTT

j_gene: TRBJ1-2
v_gene: TRBV30
abundance: -
d_gene: -
CDR3aa: CAWSVRGGNYGYTF
CDR3nt: TGTGCCTGGAGTGTACGAGGAGGCAACTATGGCTACACCTTC

j_gene: TRBJ2-5
v_gene: TRBV6-5
abundance: -
d_gene: TRBD2
CDR3aa: CASSSFGTTQETQYF
CDR3nt: TGTGCCAGCAGTTCCTTCGGGACTACCCAAGAGACCCAGTACTTC

j_gene: TRBJ2-7
v_gene: TRBV6-5
abundance: -
d_gene: TRBD2
CDR3aa: CASSYSSAGDTGEQYF
CDR3nt: TGTGCCAGCAGTTACTCAAGCGCGGGGGATACTGGCGAGCAGTACTTC

j_gene: TRBJ2-1
v_gene: TRBV19
abundance: once
d_gene: TRBD2
CDR3aa: CASSIASGPYNEQFF
CDR3nt: TGTGCCAGTAGTATCGCTAGCGGGCCTTACAATGAGCAGTTCTTC

j_gene: TRBJ2-7
v_gene: TRBV6-5
abundance: once
d_gene: -
CDR3aa: CASSYSSGNPYEQYF
CDR3nt: TGTGCCAGCAGTTACTCTTCGGGAAACCCCTACGAGCAGTACTTC

j_gene: TRBJ1-3
v_gene: TRBV2
abundance: -
d_gene: -
CDR3aa: CASSRQTDTIYF
CDR3nt: TGTGCCAGCAGCCGACAGACAGACACCATATATTTT

j_gene: TRBJ1-1
v_gene: TRBV30
abundance: -
d_gene: -
CDR3aa: CAWSRGGRTEAFF
CDR3nt: TGTGCCTGGAGTCGGGGGGGGAGGACTGAAGCTTTCTTT

j_gene: TRBJ2-7
v_gene: TRBV9
abundance: -
d_gene: TRBD1
CDR3aa: CASSVDGQGNEQYF
CDR3nt: TGTGCCAGCAGCGTAGACGGACAGGGTAACGAGCAGTACTTC

j_gene: TRBJ2-5
v_gene: TRBV18
abundance: -
d_gene: -
CDR3aa: CASSPGGGETQYF
CDR3nt: TGTGCCAGCTCACCGGGGGGTGGAGAGACCCAGTACTTC

j_gene: TRBJ2-2
v_gene: TRBV13
abundance: -
d_gene: TRBD2
CDR3aa: CASSRLAGGRTGELFF
CDR3nt: TGTGCCAGCAGTCGACTAGCGGGAGGTCGAACCGGGGAGCTGTTTTTT

j_gene: TRBJ2-5
v_gene: TRBV3-1/TRBV3-2
abundance: once
d_gene: -
CDR3aa: CASSQVARGRQETQYF
CDR3nt: TGTGCCAGCAGCCAAGTTGCGCGGGGGCGCCAAGAGACCCAGTACTTC

j_gene: TRBJ2-3
v_gene: TRBV10-3
abundance: -
d_gene: TRBD2
CDR3aa: CAITGGAEDTQYF
CDR3nt: TGTGCCATCACCGGGGGGGCAGAAGATACGCAGTATTTT

j_gene: TRBJ1-1
v_gene: TRBV5-8
abundance: -
d_gene: TRBD1
CDR3aa: CASSTRTGNTEAFF
CDR3nt: TGTGCCAGCAGCACCCGGACAGGGAACACTGAAGCTTTCTTT

j_gene: TRBJ2-4
v_gene: TRBV15
abundance: -
d_gene: TRBD2
CDR3aa: CATSSLAGEIAKNIQYF
CDR3nt: TGTGCCACCAGCAGCTTAGCGGGGGAGATAGCCAAAAACATTCAGTACTTC

j_gene: TRBJ2-7
v_gene: TRBV18
abundance: -
d_gene: -
CDR3aa: CASSPQPGTLDEQYF
CDR3nt: TGTGCCAGCTCACCGCAACCCGGGACACTAGACGAGCAGTACTTC

j_gene: TRBJ1-3
v_gene: TRBV6-1
abundance: once
d_gene: TRBD1
CDR3aa: CASSAWGIQGRNTIYF
CDR3nt: TGTGCCAGCAGTGCCTGGGGAATACAGGGGAGAAACACCATATATTTT

j_gene: TRBJ1-1
v_gene: TRBV6-5
abundance: -
d_gene: -
CDR3aa: CASSLQVADTEAFF
CDR3nt: TGTGCCAGCAGTCTACAGGTGGCGGACACTGAAGCTTTCTTT

j_gene: TRBJ2-7
v_gene: TRBV5-1
abundance: -
d_gene: -
CDR3aa: CASSPQTDAREQYF
CDR3nt: TGCGCCAGCAGCCCACAGACAGACGCTAGGGAGCAGTACTTC

j_gene: TRBJ2-7
v_gene: TRBV28
abundance: -
d_gene: -
CDR3aa: CASSLPDSSYEQYF
CDR3nt: TGTGCCAGCAGTTTGCCGGACAGTTCCTACGAGCAGTACTTC

j_gene: TRBJ1-1
v_gene: TRBV7-9
abundance: -
d_gene: -
CDR3aa: CASSSKRFGTEAFF
CDR3nt: TGTGCCAGCAGCTCAAAGCGGTTCGGCACTGAAGCTTTCTTT

j_gene: TRBJ2-7
v_gene: TRBV19
abundance: -
d_gene: TRBD1
CDR3aa: CASSIGQGEFEHEQYF
CDR3nt: TGTGCCAGTAGTATTGGGCAGGGGGAGTTCGAGCACGAGCAGTACTTC

j_gene: TRBJ1-5
v_gene: TRBV7-8
abundance: -
d_gene: -
CDR3aa: CASSRTVNQPQHF
CDR3nt: TGTGCCAGCAGCAGGACAGTGAATCAGCCCCAGCATTTT

j_gene: TRBJ1-2
v_gene: TRBV6-5
abundance: -
d_gene: -
CDR3aa: CASSNPGRGGYGYTF
CDR3nt: TGTGCCAGCAGTAACCCCGGCAGGGGTGGCTATGGCTACACCTTC

j_gene: TRBJ2-3
v_gene: TRBV18
abundance: -
d_gene: -
CDR3aa: CASSPLETDTQYF
CDR3nt: TGTGCCAGCTCACCACTAGAAACAGATACGCAGTATTTT

j_gene: TRBJ1-6
v_gene: TRBV3-1/TRBV3-2
abundance: -
d_gene: TRBD1
CDR3aa: CASSPRQGFDSPLHF
CDR3nt: TGTGCCAGCAGCCCCCGACAGGGTTTTGATTCACCCCTCCACTTT

j_gene: TRBJ1-2
v_gene: TRBV2
abundance: few
d_gene: -
CDR3aa: CASGQDRGYGYTF
CDR3nt: TGTGCCAGCGGGCAGGATAGGGGCTATGGCTACACCTTC

j_gene: TRBJ2-7
v_gene: TRBV7-2
abundance: -
d_gene: TRBD1
CDR3aa: CASSATSGTGFREQYF
CDR3nt: TGTGCCAGCAGCGCAACATCCGGGACAGGGTTCCGGGAGCAGTACTTC

j_gene: TRBJ2-1
v_gene: TRBV5-1
abundance: -
d_gene: TRBD2
CDR3aa: CASTYGLAGTYNEQFF
CDR3nt: TGCGCCAGCACCTACGGACTAGCGGGCACATACAATGAGCAGTTCTTC

j_gene: TRBJ2-2
v_gene: TRBV7-9
abundance: -
d_gene: -
CDR3aa: CASSLYASATGELFF
CDR3nt: TGTGCCAGCAGCTTATATGCTAGCGCGACCGGGGAGCTGTTTTTT

j_gene: TRBJ1-5
v_gene: TRBV30
abundance: -
d_gene: TRBD1
CDR3aa: CAWRDRVDQPQHF
CDR3nt: TGTGCCTGGCGTGACAGGGTGGATCAGCCCCAGCATTTT

j_gene: TRBJ1-4
v_gene: TRBV7-9
abundance: -
d_gene: TRBD1
CDR3aa: CASQERDRANEKLFF
CDR3nt: TGTGCCAGCCAGGAAAGGGACAGGGCGAATGAAAAACTGTTTTTT

j_gene: TRBJ2-1
v_gene: TRBV7-8
abundance: -
d_gene: -
CDR3aa: CASSLSSARGNEQFF
CDR3nt: TGTGCCAGCAGCTTATCGAGCGCTAGGGGCAATGAGCAGTTCTTC

j_gene: TRBJ2-6
v_gene: TRBV14
abundance: -
d_gene: TRBD2
CDR3aa: CASSQLLAGRSGANVLTF
CDR3nt: TGTGCCAGCAGCCAACTACTAGCGGGGAGGTCTGGGGCCAACGTCCTGACTTTC

j_gene: TRBJ1-4
v_gene: TRBV25-1
abundance: -
d_gene: -
CDR3aa: CASSDPLEHNEKLFF
CDR3nt: TGTGCCAGCAGTGATCCATTGGAGCATAATGAAAAACTGTTTTTT

j_gene: TRBJ2-3
v_gene: TRBV5-1
abundance: -
d_gene: TRBD2
CDR3aa: CASSLGGLATDTQYF
CDR3nt: TGCGCCAGCAGCTTGGGCGGACTAGCAACAGATACGCAGTATTTT

j_gene: TRBJ2-5
v_gene: TRBV5-4
abundance: -
d_gene: TRBD2
CDR3aa: CASSEPGLVIETQYF
CDR3nt: TGTGCCAGCAGTGAACCGGGACTAGTGATCGAGACCCAGTACTTC

j_gene: TRBJ2-7
v_gene: TRBV2
abundance: -
d_gene: -
CDR3aa: CASSAGQVSGLAYEQYF
CDR3nt: TGTGCCAGCAGTGCCGGACAGGTTAGCGGTTTAGCCTACGAGCAGTACTTC